The present TCR beta chain was sequenced within a study of cytomegalovirus exposure and HLA in healthy donors. Study at large: In a later analysis, it was reported that the 110 or so validation repertoires had been produced on the same platform as the 550 to 700 repertoires belonging to the first cohort.

As to this clone: The antigen is undetermined.

Points from the study as a whole: The study listed some 160 cytomegalovirus-associated TCR beta chains. A classifier reportedly called cytomegalovirus status with high sensitivity and specificity. As confirmed in vitro, a few CMV-associated chains were specific for CMV antigens.

Trimming stripped 4 bases from V and 1 base from J, with 10 bases between. The CDR3 totals 14 residues. Germline V gene lookup returns CDR1 SGHVS and CDR2 FQNEAQ. Produced via immunoSEQ multiplex PCR; TCRdb's table is partial and in-frame only. Of tens of thousands of clones in the sample, roughly 80% were seen once. The sequence came from a woman younger than 35 in good health and CMV-seropositive. The sequencing sample was made of PBMCs. The V and J genes are TRBV7-8 and TRBJ2-5, with D maybe TRBD1 (6 bases). The CDR3 protein is CASSSYRVQETQYF. Written as DNA, the CDR3 is TGTGCCAGCAGCTCGTACAGGGTCCAAGAGACCCAGTACTTC.